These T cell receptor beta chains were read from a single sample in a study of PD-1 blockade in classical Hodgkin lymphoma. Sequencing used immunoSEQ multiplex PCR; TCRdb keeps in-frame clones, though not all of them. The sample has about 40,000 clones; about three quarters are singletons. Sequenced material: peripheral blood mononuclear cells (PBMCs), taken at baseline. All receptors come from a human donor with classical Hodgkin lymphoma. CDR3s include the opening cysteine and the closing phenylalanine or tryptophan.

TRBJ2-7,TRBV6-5,CASTDRVGEQYF
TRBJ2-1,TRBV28,CASSFYNEQFF
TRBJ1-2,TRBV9,CASSVVAHLNYGYTF
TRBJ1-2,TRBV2,CASEPGQDYGYTF
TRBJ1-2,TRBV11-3,CASSPGQNNYGYTF
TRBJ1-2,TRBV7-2,CASSFWGGHGYTF
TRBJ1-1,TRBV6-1,CASSVAPGASNTEAFF
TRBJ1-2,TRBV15,CATSSDRGRGYTF
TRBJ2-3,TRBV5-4,CASNLEKGDTQYF
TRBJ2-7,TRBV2,CASREGGYEQYF
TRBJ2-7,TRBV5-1,CASSLVPGTERYEQYF
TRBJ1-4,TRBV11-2,CASSRGDRAANEKLFF
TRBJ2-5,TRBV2,CASGYAHETQYF
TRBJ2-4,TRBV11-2,CASSLPRTRAMDIQYF
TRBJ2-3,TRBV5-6,CASSQSSTDTQYF
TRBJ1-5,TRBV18,CASSPSVSNQPQHF
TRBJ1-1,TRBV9,CASSPRQGRNTEAFF
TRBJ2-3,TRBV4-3,CASSPQAGLAPYTQYF
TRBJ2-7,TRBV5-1,CASKEGGSYEQYF
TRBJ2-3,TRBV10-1,CASSEGSGRTDTQYF
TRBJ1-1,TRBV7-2,CASSLGGTGVTEAFF
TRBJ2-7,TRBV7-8,CASSLVASNHEQYF
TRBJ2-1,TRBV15,CATSRKQGRNEQFF
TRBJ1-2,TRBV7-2,CASSSRDPTLDGYTF
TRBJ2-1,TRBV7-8,CASSLVEDRGRSPSNEQFF
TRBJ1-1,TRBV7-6,CASSHDRVNTEAFF
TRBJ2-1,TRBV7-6,CASSLASPASSYNEQFF
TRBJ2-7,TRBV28,CASSSPSLRGEQYF
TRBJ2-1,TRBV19,CASSIPGQGVNEQFF
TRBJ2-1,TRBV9,CASSALAGSYNEQFF
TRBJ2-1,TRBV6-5,CASSARVPRWNEQFF
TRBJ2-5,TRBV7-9,CASSLTGGLFQETQYF
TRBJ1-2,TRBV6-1,CASSRLGDYGYTF
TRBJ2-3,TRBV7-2,CASSLAPGTDTQYF
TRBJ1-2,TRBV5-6,CASSLEVRFYTF
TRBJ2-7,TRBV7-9,CASSGLAGSAYEQYF
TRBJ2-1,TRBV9,CASSPRQYNEQFF
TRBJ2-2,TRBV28,CASRAQNTGELFF
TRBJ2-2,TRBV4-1,CASSQEILAGVTGELFF
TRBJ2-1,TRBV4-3,CASSQEMLASGSPSAYYNEQFF
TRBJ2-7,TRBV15,CATSRSGSSYEQYF
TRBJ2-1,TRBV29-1,CSVEIRGTYNEQFF
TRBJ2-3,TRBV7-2,CASSSPVVTDTQYF
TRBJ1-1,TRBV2,CASSVLGSWNTEAFF
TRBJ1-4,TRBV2,CASSVDSNPEKLFF
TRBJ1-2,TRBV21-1,CASSKRTGRGDGYTF
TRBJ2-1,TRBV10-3,CAISELGNEQFF
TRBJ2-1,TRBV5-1,CASSVYNEQFF
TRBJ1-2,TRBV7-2,CASSWGLRIGYTF
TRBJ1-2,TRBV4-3,CASSQAGQSVYGYTF
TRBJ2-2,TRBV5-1,CASSPPSGNTGELFF
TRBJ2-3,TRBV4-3,CASSPLAWAVTDTQYF
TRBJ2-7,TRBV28,CASSRQGASFYEQYF